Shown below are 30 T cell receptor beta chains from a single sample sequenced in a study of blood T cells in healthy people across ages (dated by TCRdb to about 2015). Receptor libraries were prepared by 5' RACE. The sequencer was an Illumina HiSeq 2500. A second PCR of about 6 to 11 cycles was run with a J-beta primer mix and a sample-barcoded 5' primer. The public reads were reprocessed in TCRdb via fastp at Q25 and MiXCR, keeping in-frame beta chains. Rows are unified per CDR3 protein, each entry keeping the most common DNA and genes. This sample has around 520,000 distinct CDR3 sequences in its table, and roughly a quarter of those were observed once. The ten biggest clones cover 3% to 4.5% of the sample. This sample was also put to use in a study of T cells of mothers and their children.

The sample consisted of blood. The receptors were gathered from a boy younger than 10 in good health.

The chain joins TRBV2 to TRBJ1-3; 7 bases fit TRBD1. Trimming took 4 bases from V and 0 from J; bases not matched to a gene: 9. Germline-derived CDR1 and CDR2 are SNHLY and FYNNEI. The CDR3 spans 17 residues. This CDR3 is CASSGREGAFSGNTIYF. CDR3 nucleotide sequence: TGTGCCAGCAGTGGGCGTGAGGGGGCATTCTCTGGAAACACCATATATTTT.

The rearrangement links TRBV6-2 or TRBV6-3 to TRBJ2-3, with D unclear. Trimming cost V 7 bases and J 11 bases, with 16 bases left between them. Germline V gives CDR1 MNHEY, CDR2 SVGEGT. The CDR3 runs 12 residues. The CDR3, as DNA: TGTGCCAGCAACTTACCTTTTGGGGAGCAGTATTTT. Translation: CASNLPFGEQYF.

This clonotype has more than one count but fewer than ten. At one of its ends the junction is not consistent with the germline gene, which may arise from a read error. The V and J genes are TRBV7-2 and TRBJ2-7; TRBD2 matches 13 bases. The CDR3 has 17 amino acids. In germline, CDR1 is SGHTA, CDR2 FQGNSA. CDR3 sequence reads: CASSFSGTSGTSCEQYF. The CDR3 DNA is TGTGCCAGCAGCTTCTCCGGGACTAGCGGGACCTCCTGCGAGCAGTACTTC.

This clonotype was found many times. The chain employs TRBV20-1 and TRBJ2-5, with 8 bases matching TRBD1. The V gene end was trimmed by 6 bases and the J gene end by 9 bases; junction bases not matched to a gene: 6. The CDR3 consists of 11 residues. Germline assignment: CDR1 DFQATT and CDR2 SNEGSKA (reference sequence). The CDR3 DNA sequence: TGCAGTGCAGATCCGGGACAGGCCCAGTACTTC. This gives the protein CSADPGQAQYF.

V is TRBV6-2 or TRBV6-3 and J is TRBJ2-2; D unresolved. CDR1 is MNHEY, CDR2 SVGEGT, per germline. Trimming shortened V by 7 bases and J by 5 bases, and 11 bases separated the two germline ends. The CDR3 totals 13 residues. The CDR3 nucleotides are TGTGCCAGCAAAAGGATGAGAACCGGGGAGCTGTTTTTT. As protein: CASKRMRTGELFF.

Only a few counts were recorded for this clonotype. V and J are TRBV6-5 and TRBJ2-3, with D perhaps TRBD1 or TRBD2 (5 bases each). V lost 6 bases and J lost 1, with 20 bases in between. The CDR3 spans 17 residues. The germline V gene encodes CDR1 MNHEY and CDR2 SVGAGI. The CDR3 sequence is CASSPQSTRGRTDTQYF. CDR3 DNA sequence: TGTGCCAGCAGCCCCCAGAGCACGAGGGGCCGCACAGATACGCAGTATTTT.

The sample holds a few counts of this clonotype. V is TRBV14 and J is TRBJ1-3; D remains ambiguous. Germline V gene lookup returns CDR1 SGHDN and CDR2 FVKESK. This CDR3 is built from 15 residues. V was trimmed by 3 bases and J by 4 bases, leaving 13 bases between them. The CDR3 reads CASSHYSGTGNTIYF. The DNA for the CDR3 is TGTGCCAGCAGCCACTACAGTGGTACGGGAAACACCATATATTTT.

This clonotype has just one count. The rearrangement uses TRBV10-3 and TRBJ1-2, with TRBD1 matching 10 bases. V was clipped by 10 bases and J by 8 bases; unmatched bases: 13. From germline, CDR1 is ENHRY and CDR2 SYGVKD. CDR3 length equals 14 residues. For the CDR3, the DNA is TGTGCCAGCTTCCGGGACAGGGGTTCCGAGGGCTACACCTTC. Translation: CASFRDRGSEGYTF.

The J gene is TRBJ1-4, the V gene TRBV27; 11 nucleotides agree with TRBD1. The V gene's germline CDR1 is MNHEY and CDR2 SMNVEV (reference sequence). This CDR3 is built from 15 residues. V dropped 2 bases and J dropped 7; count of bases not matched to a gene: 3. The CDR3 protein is CASSLRDRGSEKLFF. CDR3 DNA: TGTGCCAGCAGTTTAAGGGACAGGGGGTCTGAAAAACTGTTTTTT.

CDR3 in DNA: TGTGCCAGCAGCGTGGGGACCCTTGGAAACACCATATATTTT. This sequence encodes CASSVGTLGNTIYF. The chain employs TRBV9 and TRBJ1-3; D is perhaps TRBD1 (5 bases). Trimming pared 2 bases from V and 3 bases from J, leaving 9 bases between. Looked up from germline, CDR1 is SGDLS and CDR2 is YYNGEE. CDR3 length: 14 amino acids.

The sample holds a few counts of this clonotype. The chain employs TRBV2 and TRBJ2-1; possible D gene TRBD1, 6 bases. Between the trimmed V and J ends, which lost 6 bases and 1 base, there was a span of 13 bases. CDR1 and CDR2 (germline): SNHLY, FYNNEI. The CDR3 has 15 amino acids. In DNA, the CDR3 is TGTGCCAGCAGACCCACAGGGACGTCCTACAATGAGCAGTTCTTC. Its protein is CASRPTGTSYNEQFF.

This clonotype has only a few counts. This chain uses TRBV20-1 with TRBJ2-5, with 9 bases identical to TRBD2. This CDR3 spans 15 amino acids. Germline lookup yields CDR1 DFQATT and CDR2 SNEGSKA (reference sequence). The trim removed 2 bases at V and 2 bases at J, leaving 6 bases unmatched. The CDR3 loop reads CSARLGGGVQETQYF. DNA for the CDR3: TGCAGTGCTAGACTGGGCGGGGGGGTTCAAGAGACCCAGTACTTC.

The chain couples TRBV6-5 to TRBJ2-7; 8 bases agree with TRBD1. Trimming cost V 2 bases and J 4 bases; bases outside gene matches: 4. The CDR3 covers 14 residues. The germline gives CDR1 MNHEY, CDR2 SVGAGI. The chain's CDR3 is CASSYTGGIYEQYF. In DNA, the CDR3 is TGTGCCAGCAGTTACACAGGGGGTATATACGAGCAGTACTTC.

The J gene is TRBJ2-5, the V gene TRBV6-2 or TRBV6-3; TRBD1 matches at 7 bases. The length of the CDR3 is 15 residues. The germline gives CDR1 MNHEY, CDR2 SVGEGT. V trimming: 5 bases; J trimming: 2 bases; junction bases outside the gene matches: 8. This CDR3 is CASSHLGQLQETQYF. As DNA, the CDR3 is TGTGCCAGCAGTCATCTGGGACAGTTACAAGAGACCCAGTACTTC.

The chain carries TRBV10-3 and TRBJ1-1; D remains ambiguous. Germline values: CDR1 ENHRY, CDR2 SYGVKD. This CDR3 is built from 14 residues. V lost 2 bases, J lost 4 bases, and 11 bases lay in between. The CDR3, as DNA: TGTGCCATCAGTGAGGGCCCCCCTAGCACTGAAGCTTTCTTT. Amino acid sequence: CAISEGPPSTEAFF.

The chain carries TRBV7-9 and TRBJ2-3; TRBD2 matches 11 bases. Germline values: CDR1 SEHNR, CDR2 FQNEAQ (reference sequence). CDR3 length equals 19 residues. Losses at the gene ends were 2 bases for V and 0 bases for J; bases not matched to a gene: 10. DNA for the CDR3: TGTGCCAGCAGCTTACGGCTAGCGGGAGGAATCCCTAGCACAGATACGCAGTATTTT. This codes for CASSLRLAGGIPSTDTQYF.

CDR3 in DNA: TGTGCCAGCAGCCAGCACTATGGCTACACCTTC. Translating it yields CASSQHYGYTF. The chain carries TRBV6-6 and TRBJ1-2; D not certain. Germline V CDR1 and CDR2: MNHNY, SVGAGI (reference sequence). V was shortened by 6 bases and J by 3 bases, with 5 bases between the two germline ends. The CDR3 loop spans 11 amino acids.

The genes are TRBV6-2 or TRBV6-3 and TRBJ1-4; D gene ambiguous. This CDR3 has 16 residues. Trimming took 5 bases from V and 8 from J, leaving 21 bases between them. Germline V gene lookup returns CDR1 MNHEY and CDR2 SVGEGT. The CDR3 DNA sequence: TGTGCCAGCAGTCTACGGGAATCCCGGACGCGGGAAAAACTGTTTTTT. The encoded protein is CASSLRESRTREKLFF.

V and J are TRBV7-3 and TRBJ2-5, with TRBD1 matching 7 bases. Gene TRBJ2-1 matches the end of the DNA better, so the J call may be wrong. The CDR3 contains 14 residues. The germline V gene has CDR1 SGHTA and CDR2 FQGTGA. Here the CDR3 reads CASSRTGGWNEQFF. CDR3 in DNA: TGTGCCAGCAGCCGGACAGGTGGTTGGAATGAGCAGTTCTTC.

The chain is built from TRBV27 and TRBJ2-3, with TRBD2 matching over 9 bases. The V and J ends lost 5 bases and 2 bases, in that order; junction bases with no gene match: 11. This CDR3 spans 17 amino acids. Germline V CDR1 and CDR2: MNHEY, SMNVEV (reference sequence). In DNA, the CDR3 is TGTGCCAGCAGTAAACATAGGGCTAGCGGGACCACAGATACGCAGTATTTT. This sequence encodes CASSKHRASGTTDTQYF.

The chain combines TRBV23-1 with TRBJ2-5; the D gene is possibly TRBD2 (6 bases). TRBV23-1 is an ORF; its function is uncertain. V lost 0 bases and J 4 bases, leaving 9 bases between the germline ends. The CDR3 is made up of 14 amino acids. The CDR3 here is CASSQSIGGETQYF. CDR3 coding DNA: TGCGCCAGCAGTCAATCGATCGGGGGAGAGACCCAGTACTTC.

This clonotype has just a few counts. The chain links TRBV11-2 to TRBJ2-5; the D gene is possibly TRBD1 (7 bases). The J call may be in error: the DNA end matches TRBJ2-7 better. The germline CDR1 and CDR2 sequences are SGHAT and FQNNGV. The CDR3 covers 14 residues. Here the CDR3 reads CASSENRGGYEQYF. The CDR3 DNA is TGTGCCAGCAGCGAAAACAGGGGAGGCTACGAGCAGTACTTC.

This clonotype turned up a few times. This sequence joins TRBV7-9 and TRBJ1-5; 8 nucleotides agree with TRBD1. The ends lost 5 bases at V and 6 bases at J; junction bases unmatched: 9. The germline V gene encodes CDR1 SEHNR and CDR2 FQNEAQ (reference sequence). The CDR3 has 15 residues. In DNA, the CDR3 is TGTGCCAGCAGCCCAGCAGGGGGCCGCGGTCAGCCCCAGCATTTT. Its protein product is CASSPAGGRGQPQHF. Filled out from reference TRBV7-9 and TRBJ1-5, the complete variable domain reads DTGVSQNPRHKITKRGQNVTFRCDPISEHNRLYWYRQTLGQGPEFLTYFQNEAQLEKSRLLSDRFSAERPKGSFSTLEIQRTEQGDSAMYLCASSPAGGRGQPQHFGDGTRLSIL.

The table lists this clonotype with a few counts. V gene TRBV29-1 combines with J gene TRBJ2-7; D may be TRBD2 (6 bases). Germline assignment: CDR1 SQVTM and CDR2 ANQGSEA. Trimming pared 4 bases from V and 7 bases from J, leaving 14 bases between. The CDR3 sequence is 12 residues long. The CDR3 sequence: CSVGLRSGEQYF. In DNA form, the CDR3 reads TGCAGCGTTGGACTCAGGAGCGGGGAGCAGTACTTC.

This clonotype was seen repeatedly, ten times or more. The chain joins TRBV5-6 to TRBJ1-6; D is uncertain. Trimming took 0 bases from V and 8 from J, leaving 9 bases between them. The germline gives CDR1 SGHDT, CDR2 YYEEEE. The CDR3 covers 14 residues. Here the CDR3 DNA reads TGTGCCAGCAGCTTGGGACGGCCCGATTCACCCCTCCACTTT. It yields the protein CASSLGRPDSPLHF.

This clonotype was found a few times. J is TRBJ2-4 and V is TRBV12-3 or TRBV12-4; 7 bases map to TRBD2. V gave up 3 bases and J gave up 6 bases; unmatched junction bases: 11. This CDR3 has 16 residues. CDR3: CASSLMGEGRGNIQYF. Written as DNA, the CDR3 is TGTGCCAGCAGTTTGATGGGGGAGGGCCGGGGAAACATTCAGTACTTC.

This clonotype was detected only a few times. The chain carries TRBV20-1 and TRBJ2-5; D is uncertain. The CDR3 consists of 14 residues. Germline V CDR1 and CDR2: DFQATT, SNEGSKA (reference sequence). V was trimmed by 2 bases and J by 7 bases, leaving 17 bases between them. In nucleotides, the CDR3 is TGCAGTGCTAGACCCGGAGTTGGGGTTGGGACCCAGTACTTC. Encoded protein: CSARPGVGVGTQYF.

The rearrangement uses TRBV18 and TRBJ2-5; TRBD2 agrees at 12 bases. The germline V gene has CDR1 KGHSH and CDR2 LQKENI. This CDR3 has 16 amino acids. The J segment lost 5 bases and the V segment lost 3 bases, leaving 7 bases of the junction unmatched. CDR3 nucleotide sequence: TGTGCCAGCTCACCCCCGACTAGCGGGAGCGGGGAGACCCAGTACTTC. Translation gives CASSPPTSGSGETQYF.

The CDR3 DNA reads as TGCAGTGCTGTGGACAGCCCATACAACACCGGGGAGCTGTTTTTT. Amino acid sequence: CSAVDSPYNTGELFF. The chain is built from TRBV20-1 and TRBJ2-2; D is possibly TRBD1 (6 bases). Germline CDR1 and CDR2: DFQATT and SNEGSKA (reference sequence). V was clipped by 5 bases and J by 2 bases, with 15 bases between them. This CDR3 is 15 amino acids long.

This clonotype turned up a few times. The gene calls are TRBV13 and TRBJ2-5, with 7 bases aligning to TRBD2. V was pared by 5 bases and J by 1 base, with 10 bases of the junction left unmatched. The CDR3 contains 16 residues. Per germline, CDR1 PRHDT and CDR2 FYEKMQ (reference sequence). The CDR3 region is CASSPRASSGQETQYF. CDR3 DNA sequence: TGTGCCAGCAGCCCAAGGGCCTCTAGCGGCCAAGAGACCCAGTACTTC.